These T cell receptor beta chains were read from a single sample in a study of cytomegalovirus exposure and HLA in healthy donors. Data came from immunoSEQ multiplex PCR; TCRdb stores just in-frame clones and leaves some out. Here the sample spans 70,000 or so clones, almost 85% being singletons. The sequenced sample consisted of PBMCs. These receptors were obtained from a young man in good health and CMV-seronegative. CDR3s include the opening cysteine and the closing phenylalanine or tryptophan. The D gene is left open where the match is weak. Size tells how often a clone was seen (once, few, many) or the class of an expanded clone, and some rows leave it out.

j_call v_call d_call clone_size cdr3_aa cdr3_nt
TRBJ1-4 TRBV6-5 NA NA CASSYDTFGNPEKLFF TGTGCCAGCAGTTACGACACTTTTGGAAATCCGGAAAAACTGTTTTTT
TRBJ2-1 TRBV19 NA NA CASSIVVPGHEQFF TGTGCCAGTAGTATAGTGGTTCCGGGTCATGAGCAGTTCTTC
TRBJ2-7 TRBV5-1 TRBD2 NA CASSPPGLAGDRYEQYF TGCGCCAGCAGCCCCCCGGGACTAGCGGGAGATAGGTACGAGCAGTACTTC
TRBJ2-2 TRBV7-9 TRBD1 once CASSFHPLGTGRTGELFF TGTGCCAGCAGCTTCCACCCTCTAGGGACAGGGAGGACCGGGGAGCTGTTTTTT
TRBJ2-2 TRBV7-9 TRBD1 NA CASSLRTGYTGELFF TGTGCCAGCAGCCTAAGGACAGGATACACCGGGGAGCTGTTTTTT
TRBJ1-2 TRBV7-2 TRBD1 NA CASRRKDRVWGYTF TGTGCCAGCAGACGAAAGGACAGGGTTTGGGGCTACACCTTC
TRBJ1-1 TRBV7-9 NA once CASSLGRGSYTEAFF TGTGCCAGCAGCTTAGGACGGGGATCCTACACTGAAGCTTTCTTT
TRBJ1-1 TRBV7-9 NA NA CSSSPISLLGGGSEAFF TGTTCCAGCAGCCCAATCTCCCTTCTCGGAGGAGGGAGCGAAGCTTTCTTT
TRBJ2-7 TRBV6-5 TRBD1 NA CASSYGGQTYEQYF TGTGCCAGCAGTTACGGGGGACAGACCTACGAGCAGTACTTC
TRBJ2-3 TRBV7-2 TRBD2 NA CASSLSLAATDTQYF TGTGCCAGCAGCTTAAGCCTAGCGGCTACAGATACGCAGTATTTT
TRBJ2-2 TRBV5-3 NA NA CARSSRESFRSGRAYFINTGELFF TGCGCCAGAAGCTCCCGGGAGTCGTTCCGAAGTGGTAGGGCATACTTCATTAACACCGGGGAGCTGTTTTTT
TRBJ2-7 TRBV27 TRBD2 NA CASSLGLVSYEQYF TGTGCCAGCAGTCTTGGACTAGTTAGTTACGAGCAGTACTTC
TRBJ2-7 TRBV7-9 TRBD1 NA CASSSPGQFYEQYF TGTGCCAGCAGCTCACCGGGACAGTTCTACGAGCAGTACTTC
TRBJ2-3 TRBV7-3 TRBD1 NA CASSRQGINPPTYTQYF TGTGCCAGCAGCCGACAGGGGATCAACCCGCCCACATATACGCAGTATTTT
TRBJ2-2 TRBV28 NA NA CASRLAAGELFF TGTGCCAGCAGGCTAGCCGCCGGGGAGCTGTTTTTT
TRBJ1-5 TRBV7-2 NA once CASSPLSPNQPQHF TGTGCCAGCAGCCCCCTGAGTCCCAATCAGCCCCAGCATTTT
TRBJ2-7 TRBV9 TRBD1 few CASSVGTGVTYEQYF TGTGCCAGCAGCGTTGGGACAGGCGTCACCTACGAGCAGTACTTC
TRBJ1-1 TRBV28 TRBD1 NA CASSQELDREILNTEAFF TGTGCCAGCAGCCAGGAGTTAGACAGGGAAATCCTGAACACTGAAGCTTTCTTT
TRBJ2-3 TRBV13 TRBD2 NA CASSFYGGGRATQYF TGTGCCAGCAGTTTTTACGGGGGGGGGAGGGCTACGCAGTATTTT
TRBJ2-7 TRBV4-3 NA NA CASSQGTAGIYEQYF TGCGCCAGCAGCCAAGGGACAGCAGGCATCTACGAGCAGTACTTC
TRBJ2-1 TRBV28 NA NA CASSLWLSRASYNEQFF TGTGCCAGCAGTTTATGGCTAAGCAGGGCCTCCTACAATGAGCAGTTCTTC
TRBJ2-2 TRBV4-3 NA NA CASSTLIAADTGELFF TGCGCCAGCAGCACCCTCATAGCGGCAGACACCGGGGAGCTGTTTTTT
TRBJ2-7 TRBV5-4 NA NA CASSPSGSYEQYF TGTGCCAGCAGCCCATCAGGGTCCTACGAGCAGTACTTC
TRBJ2-7 TRBV2 NA NA CASSVQGATNEQYF TGTGCCAGCAGTGTGCAAGGGGCCACTAACGAGCAGTACTTC
TRBJ2-1 TRBV28 NA NA CASTKTVTFEQFF TGTGCCAGCACGAAAACAGTTACCTTTGAGCAGTTCTTC
TRBJ2-1 TRBV4-3 NA NA CASSPGTNSYNEQFF TGCGCCAGCAGCCCCGGGACAAACTCCTACAATGAGCAGTTCTTC